The source of this T cell receptor beta chain is a study of cytomegalovirus exposure and HLA in healthy donors. Findings and caveats of the study: The later analysis indicated that the majority of CMV-associated TCR beta chains appeared HLA-restricted.

V lost 8 bases, J lost 6 bases, and 11 bases stayed unmatched. Germline CDR1 reads SEHNR; CDR2 reads FQNEAQ (reference sequence). The length of the CDR3 is 15 residues. Note on this clone: Its antigen remains unidentified.

The PCR ran on 60 Vbeta and 13 Jbeta primers. The repertoire was sequenced with immunoSEQ multiplex PCR; TCRdb's copy has only in-frame clones and lacks some. The table lists 30,000 to 35,000 clones. V gene TRBV7-9 combines with J gene TRBJ1-2; 11 positions agree with TRBD1. This clonotype was obtained from a man aged 35 to 55 in good health and CMV-seronegative. Source material: PBMCs. In DNA form, the CDR3 reads TGTGCCAGCGGTACCTGGACAGGGGGCAAAGATGGCTACACCTTC. This codes for CASGTWTGGKDGYTF. Combining the CDR3 with reference TRBV7-9 and TRBJ1-2 gives the whole variable domain DTGVSQNPRHKITKRGQNVTFRCDPISEHNRLYWYRQTLGQGPEFLTYFQNEAQLEKSRLLSDRFSAERPKGSFSTLEIQRTEQGDSAMYLCASGTWTGGKDGYTFGSGTRLTVV.